These T cell receptor beta chains were read from a single sample in a study of T-cell memory formation after mild COVID-19. From the 5' RACE reads, TCRdb called clonotypes with MiXCR, one entry per CDR3 protein. Of fewer than 95,000 distinct CDR3 sequences in the sample, 10% to 15% are singletons; the top ten hold over 25%. The sample comprised PBMCs or a T cell subset sorted from them (not recorded which). The receptors here all came from an adult woman who had mild COVID-19 (a few samples of this study predate the infection). Cell type and time point are not known. Each CDR3 is given with its conserved first and last residue. The order of the fields is V gene, clone size, D gene, J gene, CDR3 length, CDR3 DNA, CDR3 protein. The D gene is left open where the match is weak. A clone size is listed for some rows: how often the clone was seen (once, few, many), or a class if it is expanded.

TRBV7-2,NA,TRBD2,TRBJ2-7,15,TGTGCCAGCAGCCTCTCTAGCGGGGGGGCCTACGAGCAGTACTTC,CASSLSSGGAYEQYF
TRBV7-3,few,NA,TRBJ2-3,14,TGTGCCAGCAGCTTACTAGGAGGGGGAGATACGCAGTATTTT,CASSLLGGGDTQYF
TRBV20-1,few,TRBD1,TRBJ2-4,16,TGCAGTGCTAGAGGGACAGGGGGCTCAAGGGGGAACATTCAGTACTTC,CSARGTGGSRGNIQYF
TRBV7-6,few,NA,TRBJ2-7,15,TGTGCCAGCAGCGAGACCCAGAACGCCCCCTACGAGCAGTACTTC,CASSETQNAPYEQYF
TRBV4-3,many,TRBD1,TRBJ2-7,15,TGCGCCAGCAGCCCTGGGACAGGGGGCTCCTACGAGCAGTACTTC,CASSPGTGGSYEQYF
TRBV7-9,NA,NA,TRBJ2-6,16,TGTGCCAGCAGCTTACCCAGGGGGGCTGGGGCCAACGTCCTGACTTTC,CASSLPRGAGANVLTF
TRBV7-3,many,TRBD2,TRBJ2-6,18,TGTGCCAGCAGCCTAACTAGCGGGTGGGGCTCTGGGGCCAACGTCCTGACTTTC,CASSLTSGWGSGANVLTF
TRBV5-1,few,NA,TRBJ1-2,14,TGCGCCAGCAGCTGGACAGCCACGACGCCGGACTACACCTTC,CASSWTATTPDYTF
TRBV27,NA,NA,TRBJ2-1,15,TGTGCCAGCAGTCCCCGGGACCGGTGGGGCAATGAGCAGTTCTTC,CASSPRDRWGNEQFF
TRBV5-1,few,TRBD1,TRBJ2-1,15,TGCGCCAGCAGCTTGGTAGGGACAGGGGGGCCTGAGCAGTTCTTC,CASSLVGTGGPEQFF
TRBV7-3,few,NA,TRBJ2-6,18,TGTGCCAGCAGCTCCCTCCGGCCTGATGGGGCTGGGGCCAACGTCCTGACTTTC,CASSSLRPDGAGANVLTF
TRBV29-1,few,NA,TRBJ2-2,14,TGCAGCGTTGTGGGACGGACGAACACCGGGGAGCTGTTTTTT,CSVVGRTNTGELFF
TRBV5-1,many,NA,TRBJ2-1,14,TGCGCCAGCAGCAAGTACTACTCCTACAATGAGCAGTTCTTC,CASSKYYSYNEQFF
TRBV30,NA,NA,TRBJ1-6,14,TGTGCCTGGAAACAGGGCCCCTATAATTCACCCCTCCACTTT,CAWKQGPYNSPLHF
TRBV29-1,NA,TRBD1,TRBJ1-1,17,TGCAGCGTTTGGGGATCTCGGGACAGGGCTATGAACACTGAAGCTTTCTTT,CSVWGSRDRAMNTEAFF
TRBV29-1,NA,TRBD1,TRBJ2-7,13,TGCAGCGTTGCAGGGGGCGACGGCAACGAGCAGTACTTC,CSVAGGDGNEQYF
TRBV12-3/TRBV12-4,NA,NA,TRBJ2-2,13,TGTGCCAGCAGTTCGACATCCACCGGGGAGCTGTTTTTT,CASSSTSTGELFF
TRBV7-2,few,TRBD2,TRBJ2-2,19,TGTGCCAGCAGCTTAGTTCAGGTTCTAGCGGGGGGGAACACCGGGGAGCTGTTTTTT,CASSLVQVLAGGNTGELFF
TRBV4-1,many,NA,TRBJ1-4,15,TGCGCCAGCAGCCAAGGGTACGGGGGTAATGAAAAACTGTTTTTT,CASSQGYGGNEKLFF
TRBV12-3/TRBV12-4,NA,NA,TRBJ2-1,11,TGTGCCAGCAGTTTTCAATATGAGCAGTTCTTC,CASSFQYEQFF
TRBV20-1,NA,NA,TRBJ1-2,13,TGCAGTGCTAGCCCCCTTCAGGGGAGTGGCTACACCTTC,CSASPLQGSGYTF
TRBV6-6,NA,NA,TRBJ2-1,15,TGTGCCAGCAGTTACTCGAAGGGGGAACCCAATGAGCAGTTCTTC,CASSYSKGEPNEQFF
TRBV12-3/TRBV12-4,NA,NA,TRBJ2-2,12,TGTGCCACCCTGGTGGACACCGGGGAGCTGTTTTTT,CATLVDTGELFF
TRBV2,NA,TRBD1,TRBJ2-1,15,TGTGCCAGCAGTGACAGGGGGTTGTCCTACAATGAGCAGTTCTTC,CASSDRGLSYNEQFF
TRBV27,few,NA,TRBJ2-7,15,TGTGCCAGCAGTTTAGGGGCGGGACACCGCTACGAGCAGTACTTC,CASSLGAGHRYEQYF
TRBV14,few,NA,TRBJ2-7,15,TGTGCCAGCAGCCAAGGAATCGCATTTGGGGACGAGCAGTACTTC,CASSQGIAFGDEQYF
TRBV4-1,few,NA,TRBJ2-5,17,TGCGCCAGCAGCCAAGGACCTAGGACGTCTCTCCAAGAGACCCAGTACTTC,CASSQGPRTSLQETQYF
TRBV5-1,many,TRBD2,TRBJ2-3,13,TGCGCCAGCCAGCGGGGGGGCACAGATACGCAGTATTTT,CASQRGGTDTQYF
TRBV9,NA,NA,TRBJ1-5,14,TGTGCCAGCAGCTTGATGGACAAGCATCAGCCCCAGCATTTT,CASSLMDKHQPQHF
TRBV27,NA,TRBD1,TRBJ1-1,14,TGTGCCAGCAGCCCTCAGGGGGCTCCTCGGCTTTCTTTCTTT,CASSPQGAPRLSFF
TRBV6-2/TRBV6-3,NA,NA,TRBJ2-2,14,TGTGCCAGCAGTACGTCTAGCGAAGGCGGGGAGCTGTTTTTT,CASSTSSEGGELFF
TRBV4-1,NA,TRBD2,TRBJ2-3,13,TGCGCCAGCAGGAGCGGGGGGGCAGATACGCAGTATTTT,CASRSGGADTQYF
TRBV20-1,few,NA,TRBJ1-1,11,TGCAGTGCTAGAGTCAACACTGAAGCTTTCTTT,CSARVNTEAFF
TRBV7-9,NA,NA,TRBJ2-2,13,TGTGCCAGCAGCCTCCGTCCGGCCGGGGAGCTGTTTTTT,CASSLRPAGELFF
TRBV29-1,once,NA,TRBJ2-7,11,TGCAGCGTTGGGGGTTACTACGAGCAGTACTTC,CSVGGYYEQYF
TRBV5-5,NA,NA,TRBJ1-5,14,TGTGCCAGCACCTTAAGGCGGGAGGATCAGCCCCAGCATTTT,CASTLRREDQPQHF
TRBV7-7,NA,NA,TRBJ2-5,12,TGTGCCAGCAGGGACCTTGGAGAGACCCAGTACTTC,CASRDLGETQYF
TRBV20-1,NA,TRBD2,TRBJ2-7,16,TGCAGTGCTAGAGATCGTACACCGGGACTAGAGGCCGAGCAGTACTTC,CSARDRTPGLEAEQYF
TRBV7-2,NA,NA,TRBJ2-1,11,TGTGCCAGCAGCTTTCTGTACGAGCAGTTCTTC,CASSFLYEQFF
TRBV3-1,NA,NA,TRBJ2-7,14,TGTGCCAGCAGCCAACCAGGGTTGACTTACGAGCAGTACTTC,CASSQPGLTYEQYF
TRBV12-3/TRBV12-4,few,TRBD2,TRBJ2-1,18,TGTGCCAGCAGTCCGCGACTTGCTACTAGCGGCTCCTACAATGAGCAGTTCTTC,CASSPRLATSGSYNEQFF
TRBV29-1,NA,TRBD1,TRBJ2-1,13,TGCAGCGTTGGACAGGGGGCCCTAGCTGCGCAGTTCTTC,CSVGQGALAAQFF
TRBV25-1,NA,NA,TRBJ1-5,15,TGTGCCAGCAGTGAATCCTGGGGGGGTGATCAGCCCCAGCATTTT,CASSESWGGDQPQHF
TRBV29-1,few,NA,TRBJ2-5,13,TGCAGCGTTGAGCTCTCAGGCCAAGAGACCCAGTACTTC,CSVELSGQETQYF
TRBV24-1,few,NA,TRBJ2-1,14,TGTGCCACCAGTGAGGCGGCTTCCTACAATGAGCAGTTCTTC,CATSEAASYNEQFF
TRBV12-3/TRBV12-4,NA,TRBD1,TRBJ2-5,17,TGTGCCAGCAGTTCTAGGCCCGGGACAGTAAAACAAGAGACCCAGTACTTC,CASSSRPGTVKQETQYF
TRBV4-2,few,TRBD2,TRBJ2-7,15,TGTGCCAGCAGCCAGGGGGACTATGGAGTGGGGGAGCAGTACTTC,CASSQGDYGVGEQYF
TRBV7-9,few,NA,TRBJ1-3,16,TGTGCCAGCAGCTCCGCCCGGGCCGCCTCGGAAAACACCATATATTTT,CASSSARAASENTIYF
TRBV20-1,NA,NA,TRBJ2-1,16,TGCAGTGCTAGATCCCAGGGGCTAGCGGCCTACAATGAGCAGTTCTTC,CSARSQGLAAYNEQFF
TRBV12-3/TRBV12-4,few,NA,TRBJ2-7,11,TGTGCCAGCGGTCCGTCCTACGAGCAGTACTTC,CASGPSYEQYF
TRBV5-1,few,TRBD1,TRBJ1-5,15,TGCGCCAGCAGCTTGACAGGGGACACAAATCAGCCCCAGCATTTT,CASSLTGDTNQPQHF
TRBV2,once,TRBD1,TRBJ2-5,10,TGTGCCAGCAGGGGACAGGGACCGTACTTC,CASRGQGPYF
TRBV7-9,few,TRBD1,TRBJ1-6,19,TGTGCCAGCAGCTCGAGCAAAATCCGGGACAGCGAAGATAATTCACCCCTCCACTTT,CASSSSKIRDSEDNSPLHF
TRBV5-1,few,NA,TRBJ1-1,15,TGCGCCAGCAGCTTGGCGGGCTGGGGAAGCACTGAAGCTTTCTTT,CASSLAGWGSTEAFF
TRBV20-1,NA,NA,TRBJ1-1,15,TGCAGTGCTAGAGGTTTCGGGGAAGGGAACACTGAAGCTTTCTTT,CSARGFGEGNTEAFF